Below, 8 T cell receptor beta chains from the same sample are listed, as sequenced in a study of CXCR3 chemokines and chemotherapy response in bladder cancer. TCRdb used MiXCR to reprocess the PCR reads, holding one entry per CDR3 protein. The sample yields over 10,000 distinct CDR3 sequences, 9.5% to 15% seen once. Sample collection occurred from a patient whose treatment included neoadjuvant chemotherapy. The receptors originated from a human donor with bladder cancer that did not respond to neoadjuvant chemotherapy.

In this sample, this clonotype turned up many times. The chain links TRBV5-4 to TRBJ1-5; 10 nucleotides align to TRBD1. This CDR3 contains 15 residues. Per germline, CDR1 SGHNT and CDR2 YYREEE (reference sequence). The trim removed 4 bases at V and 5 bases at J, leaving 6 bases unmatched. The CDR3 nucleotides are TGTGCCAGCAGCGTGGGACAGGGGATGCATCAGCCCCAGCATTTT. Protein: CASSVGQGMHQPQHF.

This clonotype was found many times. This chain connects TRBV7-2 to TRBJ1-1; no clear D. CDR1 is SGHTA and CDR2 is FQGNSA in the germline V gene. The CDR3 totals 14 residues. The V gene lost 4 bases and the J gene lost 6 bases, with 15 bases spanning the gap. The CDR3 DNA sequence: TGTGCCAGCAGCTCCGCCTGGTCTGGGGCTGAAGCTTTCTTT. Translation: CASSSAWSGAEAFF.

Comment on this clonotype: It differs at one base from a far larger clone, so likely a read error. The rearrangement uses TRBV6-1 and TRBJ1-4; tentative D call: TRBD1 (5 bases). This CDR3 spans 14 amino acids. The germline CDR1 and CDR2 sequences are MNHNS and SASEGT. The CDR3 reads CASSRWGVGEILFF. CDR3 nucleotide sequence: TGTGCCAGCAGCCGGTGGGGGGTGGGTGAAATACTGTTTTTT.

This clonotype was seen at least ten times. V gene TRBV18 combines with J gene TRBJ2-5; D is ambiguous. CDR1 and CDR2 from the germline V gene are KGHSH and LQKENI. V lost 4 bases and J lost 2, with 8 bases in between. The CDR3 totals 13 residues. The CDR3 here is CASSLRLQETQYF. In DNA form, the CDR3 reads TGTGCCAGCTCACTCCGGTTACAAGAGACCCAGTACTTC.

This clonotype was recorded many times. The CDR3 nucleotides read TGTGCCAGCAGCCCTGAATGGGGGGAAGGCTACACCTTC. Encoded protein: CASSPEWGEGYTF. The chain joins TRBV7-9 to TRBJ1-2; tentative D call: TRBD1 (5 bases). CDR3 length: 13 amino acids. Germline-derived CDR1 and CDR2 are SEHNR and FQNEAQ (reference sequence). V gave up 5 bases and J gave up 8 bases, with 15 bases separating them.

This clonotype was counted ten times or more. The J gene is TRBJ2-7, the V gene TRBV30, with 12 bases lining up with TRBD2. The CDR3 consists of 13 residues. Per the germline V gene, CDR1 is GTSNPN and CDR2 is SVGIG (reference sequence). With V trimmed by 5 bases and J by 3 bases, 2 bases remained unmatched. In DNA form, the CDR3 reads TGTGCCTGGCGGACTAGCGGGATCTACGAGCAGTACTTC. Amino acids: CAWRTSGIYEQYF. The variable domain in full, with the rest retrieved from reference TRBV30 and TRBJ2-7, is SQTIHQWPATLVQPVGSPLSLECTVEGTSNPNLYWYRQAAGRGLQLLFYSVGIGQISSEVPQNLSASRPQDRQFILSSKKLLLSDSGFYLCAWRTSGIYEQYFGPGTRLTVT.

This clonotype was seen only a few times. The chain links TRBV20-1 to TRBJ1-1; possible D gene TRBD1, 6 bases. Trimming shortened V by 5 bases and J by 4 bases, and 14 bases separated the two germline ends. The CDR3 has 13 amino acids. Germline lookup yields CDR1 DFQATT and CDR2 SNEGSKA (reference sequence). Here the CDR3 reads CSALGGSPTEAFF. Written as DNA, the CDR3 is TGCAGTGCTTTAGGGGGGTCCCCCACTGAAGCTTTCTTT.

By proportion, this clonotype is medium-sized. The chain uses TRBV19 and TRBJ1-5; D gene unclear. The length of the CDR3 is 16 residues. Between the trimmed V and J ends, which lost 5 bases and 4 bases, there was a span of 18 bases. The germline V gene has CDR1 LNHDA and CDR2 SQIVND (reference sequence). The CDR3 DNA is TGTGCCAGTAGTCTTCCTCCCTCTGACTGGAATCAGCCCCAGCATTTT. Its protein product is CASSLPPSDWNQPQHF.